Listed here is a single TCR beta chain. This specimen comes from a study of control samples from healthy donors and cancer patients. V shed 0 bases and J shed 4 bases, with 14 bases lying between them. The germline V gene has CDR1 SGHRS and CDR2 YFSETQ. This CDR3 spans 16 amino acids. The method was immunoSEQ multiplex PCR; TCRdb's version includes in-frame clones alone and lacks a portion of them. Altogether 150,000 to 200,000 clones are present, approximately 92% being singletons, with the ten largest covering roughly 1.5%. The sequencing sample was made of blood. This TCR derives from a man aged 18-30 years in good health. The chain joins TRBV5-1 to TRBJ1-3; no clear D gene. CDR3 protein: CASSLATTIAGNTIYF. In nucleotides, the CDR3 is TGCGCCAGCAGCTTGGCTACGACAATCGCAGGAAACACCATATATTTT.